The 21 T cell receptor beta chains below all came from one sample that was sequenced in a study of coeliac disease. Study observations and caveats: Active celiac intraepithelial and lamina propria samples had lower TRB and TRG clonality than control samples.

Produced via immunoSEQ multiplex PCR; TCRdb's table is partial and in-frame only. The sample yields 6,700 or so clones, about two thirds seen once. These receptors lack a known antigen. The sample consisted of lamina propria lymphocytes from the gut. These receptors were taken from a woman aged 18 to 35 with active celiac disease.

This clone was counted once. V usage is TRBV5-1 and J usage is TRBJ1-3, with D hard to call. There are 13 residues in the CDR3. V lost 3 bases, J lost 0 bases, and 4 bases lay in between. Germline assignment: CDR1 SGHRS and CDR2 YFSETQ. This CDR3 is CASSSGSGNTIYF. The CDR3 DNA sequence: TGCGCCAGCAGCTCCGGCTCTGGAAACACCATATATTTT. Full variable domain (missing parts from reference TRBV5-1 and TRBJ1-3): KAGVTQTPRYLIKTRGQQVTLSCSPISGHRSVSWYQQTPGQGLQFLFEYFSETQRNKGNFPGRFSGRQFSNSRSEMNVSTLELGDSALYLCASSSGSGNTIYFGEGSWLTVV.

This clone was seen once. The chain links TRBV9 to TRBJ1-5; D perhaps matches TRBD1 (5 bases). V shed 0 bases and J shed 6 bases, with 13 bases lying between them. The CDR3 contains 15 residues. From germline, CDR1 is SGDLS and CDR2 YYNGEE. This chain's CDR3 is CASSVGGSQGQPQHF. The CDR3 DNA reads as TGTGCCAGCAGCGTAGGGGGTAGTCAGGGTCAGCCCCAGCATTTT.

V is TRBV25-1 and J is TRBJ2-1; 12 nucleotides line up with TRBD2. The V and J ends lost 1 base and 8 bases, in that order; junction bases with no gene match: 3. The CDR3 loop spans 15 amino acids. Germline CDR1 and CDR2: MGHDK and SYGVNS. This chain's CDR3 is CASSESSGRAYEQFF. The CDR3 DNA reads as TGTGCCAGCAGTGAATCTAGCGGGAGGGCATATGAGCAGTTCTTC.

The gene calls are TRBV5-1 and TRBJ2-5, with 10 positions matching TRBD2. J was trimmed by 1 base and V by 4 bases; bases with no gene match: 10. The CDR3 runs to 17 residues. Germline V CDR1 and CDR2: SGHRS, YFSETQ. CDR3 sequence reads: CASSLNSGGNFQETQYF. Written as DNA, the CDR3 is TGCGCCAGCAGCCTAAATAGCGGGGGGAACTTCCAAGAGACCCAGTACTTC.

This CDR3 is CASSLGQVANYGYTF. Written as DNA, the CDR3 is TGCGCCAGCAGCTTGGGACAGGTCGCTAACTATGGCTACACCTTC. The chain uses TRBV5-1 and TRBJ1-2, with TRBD1 as a possible D gene (6 bases). The CDR3 runs 15 residues. Germline V CDR1 and CDR2: SGHRS, YFSETQ. The germline V and J ends were trimmed by 0 bases and 0 bases, with 9 bases remaining between them. The full variable domain, its missing parts supplied by reference TRBV5-1 and TRBJ1-2, is KAGVTQTPRYLIKTRGQQVTLSCSPISGHRSVSWYQQTPGQGLQFLFEYFSETQRNKGNFPGRFSGRQFSNSRSEMNVSTLELGDSALYLCASSLGQVANYGYTFGSGTRLTVV.

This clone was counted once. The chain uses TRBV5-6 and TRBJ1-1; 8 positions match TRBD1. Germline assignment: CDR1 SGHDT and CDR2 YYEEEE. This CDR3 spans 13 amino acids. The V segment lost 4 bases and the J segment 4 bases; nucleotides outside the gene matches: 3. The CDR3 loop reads CASSRTGITEAFF. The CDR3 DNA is TGTGCCAGCAGCCGGACAGGGATCACTGAAGCTTTCTTT.

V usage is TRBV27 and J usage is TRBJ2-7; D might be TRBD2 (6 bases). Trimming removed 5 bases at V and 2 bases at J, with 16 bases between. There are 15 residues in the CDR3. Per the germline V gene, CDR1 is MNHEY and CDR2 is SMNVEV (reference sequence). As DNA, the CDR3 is TGTGCCAGCAGTGGCCGGGCGGGACGTGCCTACGAGCAGTACTTC. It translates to CASSGRAGRAYEQYF.

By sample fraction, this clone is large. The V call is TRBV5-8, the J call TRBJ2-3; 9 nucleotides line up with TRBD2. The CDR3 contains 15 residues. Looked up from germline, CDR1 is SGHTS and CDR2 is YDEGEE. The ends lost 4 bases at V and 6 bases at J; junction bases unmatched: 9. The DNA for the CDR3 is TGTGCCAGCAGCCGAGGGCGGGGGGGGCCTGATACGCAGTATTTT. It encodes CASSRGRGGPDTQYF.

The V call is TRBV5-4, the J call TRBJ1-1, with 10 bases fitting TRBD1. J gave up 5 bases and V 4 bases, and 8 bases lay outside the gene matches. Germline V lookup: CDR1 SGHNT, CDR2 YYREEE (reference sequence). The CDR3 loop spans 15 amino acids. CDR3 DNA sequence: TGTGCCAGCAGCGACAAGACAGGGGGCGAAACTGAAGCTTTCTTT. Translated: CASSDKTGGETEAFF.

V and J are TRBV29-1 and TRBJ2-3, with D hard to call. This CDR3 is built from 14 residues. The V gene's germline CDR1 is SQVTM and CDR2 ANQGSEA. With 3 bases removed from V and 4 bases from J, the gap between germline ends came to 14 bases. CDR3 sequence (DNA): TGCAGCGTTGATTCCCCCAAAGAGCCAGATACGCAGTATTTT. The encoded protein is CSVDSPKEPDTQYF.

The CDR3 reads CASSPGYSGRDNEQFF. Written as DNA, the CDR3 is TGTGCCAGCAGCCCCGGATACAGCGGGAGAGATAATGAGCAGTTCTTC. The chain joins TRBV7-2 to TRBJ2-1; 8 bases align to TRBD2. The germline CDR1 and CDR2 sequences are SGHTA and FQGNSA. V dropped 5 bases and J dropped 7; count of bases not matched to a gene: 13. The CDR3 extends over 16 amino acids. The full variable domain, completed using reference TRBV7-2 and TRBJ2-1, is GAGVSQSPSNKVTEKGKDVELRCDPISGHTALYWYRQSLGQGLEFLIYFQGNSAPDKSGLPSDRFSAERTGGSVSTLTIQRTQQEDSAVYLCASSPGYSGRDNEQFFGPGTRLTVL.

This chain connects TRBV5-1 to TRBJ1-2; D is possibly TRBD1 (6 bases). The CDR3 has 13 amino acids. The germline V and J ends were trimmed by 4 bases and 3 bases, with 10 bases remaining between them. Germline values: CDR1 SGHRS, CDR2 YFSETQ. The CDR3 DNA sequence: TGCGCCAGCAGCGCGGACAGTTACTATGGCTACACCTTC. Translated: CASSADSYYGYTF.

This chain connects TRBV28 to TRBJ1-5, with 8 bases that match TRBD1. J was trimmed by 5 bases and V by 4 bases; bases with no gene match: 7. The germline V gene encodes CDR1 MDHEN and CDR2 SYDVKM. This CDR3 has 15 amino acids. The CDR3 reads CASSSDRGLHQPQHF. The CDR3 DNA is TGTGCCAGCAGTTCCGACAGGGGTTTGCATCAGCCCCAGCATTTT.

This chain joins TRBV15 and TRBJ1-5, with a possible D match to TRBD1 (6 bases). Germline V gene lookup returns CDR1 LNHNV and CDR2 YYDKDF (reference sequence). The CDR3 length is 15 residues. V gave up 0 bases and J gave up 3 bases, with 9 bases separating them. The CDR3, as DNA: TGTGCCACCAGCAGAGATAACAGGGACAATCAGCCCCAGCATTTT. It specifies CATSRDNRDNQPQHF.

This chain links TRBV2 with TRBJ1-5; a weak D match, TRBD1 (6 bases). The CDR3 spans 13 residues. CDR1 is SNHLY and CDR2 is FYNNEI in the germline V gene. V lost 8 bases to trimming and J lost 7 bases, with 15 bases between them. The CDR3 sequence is CASYLGGQQPQHF. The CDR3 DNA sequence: TGTGCCAGCTATTTGGGGGGGCAACAGCCCCAGCATTTT.

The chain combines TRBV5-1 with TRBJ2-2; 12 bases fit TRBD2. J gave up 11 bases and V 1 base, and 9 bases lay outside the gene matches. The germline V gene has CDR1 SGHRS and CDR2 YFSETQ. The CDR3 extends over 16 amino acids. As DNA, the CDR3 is TGCGCCAGCAGCTTGATTTCTAGCGGGGGGGCGCGTGAGCTGTTTTTT. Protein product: CASSLISSGGARELFF.

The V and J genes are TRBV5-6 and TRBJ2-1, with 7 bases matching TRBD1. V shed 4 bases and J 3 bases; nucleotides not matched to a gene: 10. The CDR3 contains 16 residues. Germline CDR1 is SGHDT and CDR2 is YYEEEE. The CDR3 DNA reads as TGTGCCAGCAGCCAGATAGGGGGCGTACTCTACAATGAGCAGTTCTTC. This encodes CASSQIGGVLYNEQFF.

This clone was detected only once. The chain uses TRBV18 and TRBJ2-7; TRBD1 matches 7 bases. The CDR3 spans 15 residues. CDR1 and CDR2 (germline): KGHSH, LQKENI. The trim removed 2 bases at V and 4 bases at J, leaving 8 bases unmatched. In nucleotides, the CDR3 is TGTGCCAGCTCACCAATTCGGGCGACAGGGTACGAGCAGTACTTC. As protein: CASSPIRATGYEQYF.

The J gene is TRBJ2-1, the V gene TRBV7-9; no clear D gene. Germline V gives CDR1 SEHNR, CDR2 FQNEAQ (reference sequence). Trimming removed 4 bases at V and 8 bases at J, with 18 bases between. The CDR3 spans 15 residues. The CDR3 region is CASSSIVHTNDEQFF. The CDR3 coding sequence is TGTGCCAGCAGCTCCATCGTCCACACCAACGATGAGCAGTTCTTC.

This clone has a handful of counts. CDR3 coding DNA: TGTGCCAGCAGCACCACCCTACTAGCGGGGGATTACAATGAGCAGTTCTTC. This translates into CASSTTLLAGDYNEQFF. The chain carries TRBV7-9 and TRBJ2-1, with 11 bases matching TRBD2. The CDR3 is 17 residues long. V dropped 5 bases and J dropped 4; count of bases not matched to a gene: 10. The germline CDR1 and CDR2 sequences are SEHNR and FQNEAQ (reference sequence).

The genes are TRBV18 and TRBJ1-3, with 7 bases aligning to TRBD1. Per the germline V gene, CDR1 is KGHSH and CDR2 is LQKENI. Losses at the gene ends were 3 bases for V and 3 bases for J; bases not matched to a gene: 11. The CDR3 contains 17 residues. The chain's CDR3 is CASSPSGQVLFGNTIYF. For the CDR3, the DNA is TGTGCCAGCTCACCTTCTGGACAGGTTCTCTTTGGAAACACCATATATTTT.